This TCR beta chain comes out of a study of T cell clonotyping in hematopoietic cell transplantation. Produced via immunoSEQ multiplex PCR; TCRdb's table is partial and in-frame only. The table includes 5,000 to 6,500 clones, about 78% detected once. Per germline, CDR1 SGHAT and CDR2 FQNNGV. The junction had 5 bases not matched to a gene; V was cut back by 5 bases and J by 4 bases. This CDR3 has 13 residues. The source was peripheral blood mononuclear cells, collected 180 days after allogeneic stem cell transplant. The chain recombines TRBV11-2 with TRBJ2-7; 7 bases agree with TRBD1. This clonotype was sampled from a male patient aged 70 to 85 who had an allogeneic stem cell transplant from an unrelated donor, so T cells may come from the graft donor. Some clones in this sample may be carry-over from other donors' samples. This chain's CDR3 is CASSMGQTYEQYF. The CDR3 DNA reads TGTGCCAGCAGCATGGGACAGACGTACGAGCAGTACTTC.